This passage covers 17 T cell receptor beta chains from one sample sequenced in a study of blood T cell repertoires in COVID-19 (dated by TCRdb to the early 2020s). Libraries came from the immunoSEQ multiplex PCR assay. TCRdb took this table from immuneACCESS and kept in-frame rearrangements with V and J called. Such tables lack part of the clones; where checked against another copy, unresolved V genes explain under half of the gap, and the rest is unexplained. The sample table contains 110,000 or so clones; only one count was recorded for 70% to 90% of them. The top ten clonotypes cover more than 3% of the sample. The specimen was peripheral blood. Receptors originate from a middle-aged man with acute or convalescent COVID-19.

This CDR3 reads CASSSRSGGGGTDTQYF. Written as DNA, the CDR3 is TGTGCCAGCAGCTCCCGTAGCGGGGGGGGTGGCACAGATACGCAGTATTTT. V gene TRBV13 combines with J gene TRBJ2-3, with 11 bases aligning to TRBD2. CDR1 and CDR2 from the germline V gene are PRHDT and FYEKMQ (reference sequence). The CDR3 spans 17 residues. The trim removed 4 bases at V and 1 base at J, leaving 7 bases unmatched. The full variable domain, its missing parts supplied by reference TRBV13 and TRBJ2-3, is AAGVIQSPRHLIKEKRETATLKCYPIPRHDTVYWYQQGPGQDPQFLISFYEKMQSDKGSIPDRFSAQQFSDYHSELNMSSLELGDSALYFCASSSRSGGGGTDTQYFGPGTRLTVL.

This chain joins TRBV14 and TRBJ2-1, with 8 bases matching TRBD2. From germline, CDR1 is SGHDN and CDR2 FVKESK. The CDR3 covers 15 residues. The V gene end was trimmed by 5 bases and the J gene end by 8 bases; junction bases not matched to a gene: 11. The CDR3 coding sequence is TGTGCCAGCAGCTCCGGGACTAGACAATTCCATGAGCAGTTCTTC. Its translation: CASSSGTRQFHEQFF.

The CDR3 loop is CASSYSSRMTSGGYGELFF. CDR3 DNA: TGTGCCAGCAGTTACAGCAGCCGGATGACTAGCGGGGGGTACGGGGAGCTGTTTTTT. The rearrangement joins TRBV6-2 or TRBV6-3 to TRBJ2-2, with TRBD2 matching 13 bases. The CDR3 runs to 19 residues. Germline values: CDR1 MNHEY, CDR2 SVGEGT. The J segment lost 7 bases and the V segment lost 2 bases, leaving 13 bases of the junction unmatched.

The V call is TRBV27, the J call TRBJ1-1, with D perhaps TRBD1 (5 bases). The V end was cut by 5 bases, the J end by 4 bases, with 14 bases between. This CDR3 contains 14 residues. Germline-derived CDR1 and CDR2 are MNHEY and SMNVEV (reference sequence). Here the CDR3 reads CASSTGTGGTEAFF. The CDR3 DNA reads as TGTGCCAGCAGTACTGGGACTGGTGGCACTGAAGCTTTCTTT.

The chain has TRBV5-4 and TRBJ2-3; unclear D gene. Germline assignment: CDR1 SGHNT and CDR2 YYREEE (reference sequence). The CDR3 is 14 residues long. V lost 0 bases and J lost 2, with 7 bases in between. Here the CDR3 reads CASSLVLATDTQYF. As DNA, the CDR3 is TGTGCCAGCAGCTTGGTGTTGGCCACAGATACGCAGTATTTT.

This clone appeared once. The genes are TRBV7-9 and TRBJ2-1; possible D gene TRBD2, 6 bases. Germline V gene lookup returns CDR1 SEHNR and CDR2 FQNEAQ (reference sequence). Trimming pared 1 base from V and 0 bases from J, leaving 16 bases between. This CDR3 contains 18 residues. The CDR3 is CASSLEGGAGSSYNEQFF. The CDR3 DNA sequence: TGTGCCAGCAGCTTAGAAGGTGGCGCGGGGAGCTCCTACAATGAGCAGTTCTTC.

Here the CDR3 DNA reads TGTGCCAGCAGCTCCATCGGGACAGGTCGCCTCTCCTACGAGCAGTACTTC. This codes for CASSSIGTGRLSYEQYF. The chain carries TRBV11-2 and TRBJ2-7; 8 nucleotides match TRBD1. The germline gives CDR1 SGHAT, CDR2 FQNNGV. V was clipped by 4 bases and J by 0 bases; unmatched bases: 11. The length of the CDR3 is 17 residues.

The J gene is TRBJ2-5, the V gene TRBV5-1; D is unresolved. Germline loops: CDR1 SGHRS, CDR2 YFSETQ. V was clipped by 0 bases and J by 1 base, with 10 bases between them. This CDR3 has 15 amino acids. DNA of the CDR3: TGCGCCAGCAGCTTGGGTGCAGATATCCAAGAGACCCAGTACTTC. Encoded protein: CASSLGADIQETQYF. Together with reference TRBV5-1 and TRBJ2-5, the CDR3 gives the full variable domain: KAGVTQTPRYLIKTRGQQVTLSCSPISGHRSVSWYQQTPGQGLQFLFEYFSETQRNKGNFPGRFSGRQFSNSRSEMNVSTLELGDSALYLCASSLGADIQETQYFGPGTRLLVL.

The chain is built from TRBV5-1 and TRBJ1-1, with D possibly being TRBD1 (6 bases). Germline CDR1 is SGHRS and CDR2 is YFSETQ. Trimming took 4 bases from V and 1 from J, leaving 14 bases between them. The CDR3 extends over 15 amino acids. The DNA of the CDR3 is TGCGCCAGCAGCCTGCTTGGACAGCCGAACACTGAAGCTTTCTTT. This translates into CASSLLGQPNTEAFF.

The chain couples TRBV19 to TRBJ2-3; TRBD1 agrees at 8 bases. This CDR3 is 16 amino acids long. Germline V gives CDR1 LNHDA, CDR2 SQIVND (reference sequence). J was trimmed by 1 base and V by 3 bases; bases with no gene match: 6. The CDR3 loop reads CASSMWTGKRTDTQYF. The CDR3 nucleotides are TGTGCCAGTAGTATGTGGACAGGGAAACGCACAGATACGCAGTATTTT.

V gene TRBV6-5 combines with J gene TRBJ1-6; D perhaps matches TRBD1 (6 bases). With 2 bases removed from V and 3 bases from J, the gap between germline ends came to 11 bases. CDR1 MNHEY and CDR2 SVGAGI come from the germline V gene. This CDR3 comprises 16 residues. The CDR3 DNA sequence: TGTGCCAGCAGTTACGACAGGACAGTCTATAATTCACCCCTCCACTTT. It is translated as CASSYDRTVYNSPLHF.

The chain joins TRBV5-6 to TRBJ2-7; 9 nucleotides line up with TRBD1. The CDR3 runs 16 residues. The germline V gene encodes CDR1 SGHDT and CDR2 YYEEEE. V lost 4 bases and J lost 4; bases outside the gene matches: 12. The CDR3 loop reads CASSHFRLDRGYEQYF. The CDR3 DNA sequence: TGTGCCAGCAGCCATTTCCGGCTGGACAGGGGATACGAGCAGTACTTC.

This rearrangement joins TRBV2 to TRBJ2-3, with unresolved D. The germline V and J ends were trimmed by 6 bases and 0 bases, with 7 bases remaining between them. The germline V gene has CDR1 SNHLY and CDR2 FYNNEI. The length of the CDR3 is 13 residues. The CDR3 DNA reads as TGTGCCAGCAGGTTGACTAGCACAGATACGCAGTATTTT. Residues: CASRLTSTDTQYF.

V gene TRBV12-3 or TRBV12-4 combines with J gene TRBJ2-3; D unresolved. There are 11 residues in the CDR3. V shed 4 bases and J shed 7 bases, with 6 bases lying between them. The CDR3 here is CASSYTNTQYF. CDR3 DNA: TGTGCCAGCAGTTATACAAATACGCAGTATTTT.

The chain uses TRBV7-9 and TRBJ1-1; 9 nucleotides match TRBD1. The CDR3 extends over 16 amino acids. The V gene end was trimmed by 5 bases and the J gene end by 0 bases; junction bases not matched to a gene: 7. Germline CDR1 and CDR2: SEHNR and FQNEAQ (reference sequence). CDR3 coding DNA: TGTGCCAGCAGCCTCGGGACAGGGAGGTTGAACACTGAAGCTTTCTTT. This codes for CASSLGTGRLNTEAFF.

The chain uses TRBV19 and TRBJ2-4; D may be TRBD1 (6 bases). V dropped 3 bases and J dropped 9 bases, with 9 bases sitting between them. The CDR3 sequence is 12 residues long. Germline values: CDR1 LNHDA, CDR2 SQIVND (reference sequence). CDR3 sequence: CASSMQGRIQYF. The CDR3 DNA reads TGTGCCAGTAGTATGCAGGGGCGCATTCAGTACTTC.

This clone has only a few counts. The CDR3 sequence is CASGSPAGAGNNSPLHF. CDR3 coding DNA: TGTGCTAGTGGTTCTCCAGCGGGGGCAGGGAATAATTCACCCCTCCACTTT. The J gene is TRBJ1-6, the V gene TRBV12-5, with a tentative D call TRBD1 (6 bases). CDR3 length equals 17 residues. The V gene's germline CDR1 is LGHNT and CDR2 FRNRAP. Trimming removed 4 bases at V and 5 bases at J, with 18 bases between. The full variable domain, its missing parts supplied by reference TRBV12-5 and TRBJ1-6, is DARVTQTPRHKVTEMGQEVTMRCQPILGHNTVFWYRQTMMQGLELLAYFRNRAPLDDSGMPKDRFSAEMPDATLATLKIQPSEPRDSAVYFCASGSPAGAGNNSPLHFGNGTRLTVT.